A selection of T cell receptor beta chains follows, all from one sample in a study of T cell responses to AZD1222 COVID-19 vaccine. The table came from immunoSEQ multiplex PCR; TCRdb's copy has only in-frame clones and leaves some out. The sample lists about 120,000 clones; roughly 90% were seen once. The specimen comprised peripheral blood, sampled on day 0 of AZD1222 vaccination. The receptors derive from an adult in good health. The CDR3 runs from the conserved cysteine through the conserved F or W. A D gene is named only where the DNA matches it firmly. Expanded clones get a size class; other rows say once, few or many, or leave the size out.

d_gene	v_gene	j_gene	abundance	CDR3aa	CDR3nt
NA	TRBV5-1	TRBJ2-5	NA	CASRAQETQYF	TGCGCCAGCAGGGCACAAGAGACCCAGTACTTC
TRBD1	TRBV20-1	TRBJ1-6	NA	CSASLGTDNSPLHF	TGCAGTGCTAGTCTGGGGACAGATAATTCACCCCTCCACTTT
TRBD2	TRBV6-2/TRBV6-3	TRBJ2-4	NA	CASSSPRLAGELAKNIQYF	TGTGCCAGCAGTTCGCCTCGACTAGCGGGGGAGTTAGCCAAAAACATTCAGTACTTC
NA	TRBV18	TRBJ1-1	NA	CASSPPHTLNTEAFF	TGTGCCAGCTCACCACCGCACACCTTGAACACTGAAGCTTTCTTT
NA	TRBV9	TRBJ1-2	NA	CASSVATGYGYTF	TGTGCCAGCAGCGTAGCTACAGGCTATGGCTACACCTTC
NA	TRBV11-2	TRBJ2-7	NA	CASSLDLVSAYEQYF	TGTGCCAGCAGCTTAGATCTGGTTAGCGCCTACGAGCAGTACTTC
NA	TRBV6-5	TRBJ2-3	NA	CASTSRQVLEGQYF	TGTGCCAGCACTTCCAGACAGGTGCTCGAGGGGCAGTATTTT
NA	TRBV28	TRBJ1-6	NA	CASTSRSERNSPLHF	TGTGCCAGCACCTCCAGATCAGAAAGGAATTCACCCCTCCACTTT
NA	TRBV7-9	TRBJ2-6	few	CASHRRGSGANVLTF	TGTGCCAGCCACCGACGCGGCTCTGGGGCCAACGTCCTGACTTTC
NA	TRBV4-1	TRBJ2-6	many	CASSPQDFMANVLTF	TGCGCCAGCAGCCCTCAGGATTTCATGGCCAACGTCCTGACTTTC
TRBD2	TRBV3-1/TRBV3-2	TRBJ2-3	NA	CASSQETPGLPLTDTQYF	TGTGCCAGCAGCCAAGAAACTCCGGGACTACCCCTCACAGATACGCAGTATTTT
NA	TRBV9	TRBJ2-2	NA	CASSPRGLGNGELFF	TGTGCCAGCAGCCCCCGGGGTCTTGGAAACGGGGAGCTGTTTTTT
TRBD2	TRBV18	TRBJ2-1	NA	CASSPGTSGANEQFF	TGTGCCAGCTCACCCGGGACTAGCGGGGCCAATGAGCAGTTCTTC
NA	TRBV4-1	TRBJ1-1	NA	CASSQAWAANTEAFF	TGCGCCAGCAGCCAAGCCTGGGCCGCAAACACTGAAGCTTTCTTT
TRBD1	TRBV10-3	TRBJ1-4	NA	CAISEGAGQGATNEKLFF	TGTGCCATCAGTGAAGGGGCGGGACAGGGGGCAACTAATGAAAAACTGTTTTTT
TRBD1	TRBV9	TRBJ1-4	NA	CASSVDRGLPDNFEKLFF	TGTGCCAGCAGCGTGGACAGGGGGCTCCCGGATAATTTCGAAAAACTGTTTTTT
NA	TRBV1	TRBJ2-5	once	CTSSQEGPPWQETQYF	TGCACCAGCAGCCAAGAGGGTCCCCCCTGGCAAGAGACCCAGTACTTC
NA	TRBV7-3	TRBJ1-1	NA	CASSFELNTEAFF	TGTGCCAGCAGCTTTGAGCTGAACACTGAAGCTTTCTTT
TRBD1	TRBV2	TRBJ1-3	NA	CASSEAPGGAGNTIYF	TGTGCCAGCAGTGAAGCTCCAGGGGGAGCTGGAAACACCATATATTTT
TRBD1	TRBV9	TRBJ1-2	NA	CASSTGQGVDGYTF	TGTGCCAGCAGCACGGGACAGGGGGTCGATGGCTACACCTTC
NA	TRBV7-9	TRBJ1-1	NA	CASSLEGGDGTEAFF	TGTGCCAGCAGCTTAGAAGGGGGGGATGGCACTGAAGCTTTCTTT
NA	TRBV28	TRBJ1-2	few	CASSPPQDTSEFNYGYTF	TGTGCCAGCAGTCCCCCCCAGGACACTTCAGAGTTCAACTATGGCTACACCTTC
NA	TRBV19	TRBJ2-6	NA	CASTYSRGQGEAGANVLTF	TGTGCCAGTACATACTCGCGAGGGCAGGGGGAGGCTGGGGCCAACGTCCTGACTTTC
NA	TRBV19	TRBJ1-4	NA	CASRLRVFVPEKLFF	TGTGCCAGTAGGCTAAGGGTATTCGTACCTGAAAAACTGTTTTTT
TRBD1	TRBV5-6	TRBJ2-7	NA	CASSIGTVADEQYF	TGTGCCAGCAGCATCGGGACAGTAGCCGACGAGCAGTACTTC
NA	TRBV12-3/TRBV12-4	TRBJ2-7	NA	CASSTSVAEQYF	TGTGCCAGCAGCACCAGTGTTGCCGAGCAGTACTTC
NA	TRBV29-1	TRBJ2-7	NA	CSVVRTYEQYF	TGCAGCGTTGTCAGGACCTACGAGCAGTACTTC
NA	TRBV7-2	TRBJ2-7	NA	CASSLVSYEQYF	TGTGCCAGCAGCTTAGTTAGCTACGAGCAGTACTTC
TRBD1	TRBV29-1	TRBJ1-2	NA	CSVYGTGGQGYTF	TGCAGCGTTTATGGGACAGGGGGACAGGGCTACACCTTC
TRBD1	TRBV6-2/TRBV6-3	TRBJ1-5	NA	CASSYLGQSNPQHF	TGTGCCAGCAGTTATCTGGGACAGTCGAATCCCCAGCATTTT
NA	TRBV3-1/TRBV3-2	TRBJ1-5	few	CASSQVSGNQPQHF	TGTGCCAGCAGCCAGGTGAGCGGCAATCAGCCCCAGCATTTT
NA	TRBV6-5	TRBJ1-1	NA	CASSYGPTVAEAFF	TGTGCCAGCAGTTACGGGCCGACTGTCGCTGAAGCTTTCTTT
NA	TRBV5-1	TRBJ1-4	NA	CASSLCPFSRATNEKLFF	TGCGCCAGCAGCCTCTGCCCCTTTTCCAGGGCAACTAATGAAAAACTGTTTTTT
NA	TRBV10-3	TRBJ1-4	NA	CAISESSGVNEKLFF	TGTGCCATCAGTGAGTCGTCAGGGGTGAATGAAAAACTGTTTTTT
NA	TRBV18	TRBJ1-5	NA	CASSPGSNQPQHF	TGTGCCAGCTCACCAGGCAGCAATCAGCCCCAGCATTTT
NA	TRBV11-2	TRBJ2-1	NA	CASSSLGVKSYNEQFF	TGTGCCAGCAGCTCCCTCGGGGTGAAGTCCTACAATGAGCAGTTCTTC
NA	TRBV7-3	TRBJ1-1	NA	CASSLWGNTEAFF	TGTGCCAGCAGCTTGTGGGGGAACACTGAAGCTTTCTTT
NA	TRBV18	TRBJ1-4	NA	CASSPPGRGNEKLFF	TGTGCCAGCTCACCACCGGGCAGGGGCAATGAAAAACTGTTTTTT
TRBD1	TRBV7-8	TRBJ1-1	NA	CASSWTGGVDEAFF	TGTGCCAGCAGCTGGACAGGGGGAGTTGATGAAGCTTTCTTT
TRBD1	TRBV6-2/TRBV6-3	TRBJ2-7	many	CASSVRQGVYEQYF	TGTGCCAGCAGTGTGCGACAGGGGGTCTACGAGCAGTACTTC
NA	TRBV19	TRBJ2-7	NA	CASSIFPDMDYEQYF	TGTGCCAGTAGTATATTTCCGGACATGGACTACGAGCAGTACTTC
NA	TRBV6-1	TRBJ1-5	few	CASSETASSYNQPQHF	TGTGCCAGCAGTGAAACGGCCAGCAGTTACAATCAGCCCCAGCATTTT
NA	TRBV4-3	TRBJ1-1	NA	CASSQSPGPPNTEAFF	TGCGCCAGCAGCCAAAGTCCGGGACCCCCGAACACTGAAGCTTTCTTT
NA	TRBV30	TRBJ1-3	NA	CAWSIREGLGNTIYF	TGTGCCTGGAGTATCAGGGAAGGTCTTGGAAACACCATATATTTT
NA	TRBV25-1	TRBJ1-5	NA	CARLPSGGDKNQPQHF	TGTGCCAGGTTACCCTCGGGGGGGGACAAGAATCAGCCCCAGCATTTT
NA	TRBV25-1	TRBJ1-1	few	CASSEYRVQMNTEAFF	TGTGCCAGCAGTGAATATAGGGTACAGATGAACACTGAAGCTTTCTTT
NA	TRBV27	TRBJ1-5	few	CASSLLGGSQPQHF	TGTGCCAGCAGTTTATTAGGGGGAAGTCAGCCCCAGCATTTT
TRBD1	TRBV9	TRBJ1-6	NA	CASSPRDRNSPLHF	TGTGCCAGCAGCCCCCGGGACAGAAATTCACCCCTCCACTTT
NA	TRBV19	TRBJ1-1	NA	CATRGRGARDTEAFF	TGTGCCACTCGAGGGAGGGGGGCTCGGGACACTGAAGCTTTCTTT
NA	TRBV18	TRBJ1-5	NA	CASSPLSLGPTPEGPQHF	TGTGCCAGCTCACCACTATCCCTTGGACCAACCCCCGAGGGGCCCCAGCATTTT
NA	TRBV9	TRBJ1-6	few	CASSLGTSPLHF	TGTGCCAGCAGCTTAGGGACTTCACCCCTCCACTTT
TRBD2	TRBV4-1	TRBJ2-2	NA	CASSYSGGGSTGELFF	TGCGCCAGCAGCTATAGCGGGGGAGGATCGACCGGGGAGCTGTTTTTT
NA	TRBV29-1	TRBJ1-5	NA	CSVERRVDQPQHF	TGCAGCGTTGAAAGGCGGGTAGATCAGCCCCAGCATTTT
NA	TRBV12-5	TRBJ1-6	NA	CASGLGSLGAPLHF	TGTGCTAGTGGTTTGGGGTCTTTGGGAGCACCCCTCCACTTT
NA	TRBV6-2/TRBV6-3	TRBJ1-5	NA	CASSRQIGSNQPQHF	TGTGCCAGCAGTAGACAGATTGGTAGCAATCAGCCCCAGCATTTT
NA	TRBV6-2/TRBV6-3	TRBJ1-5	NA	CASSDSRRAIQPQHF	TGTGCCAGCAGTGACAGCAGGAGGGCAATCCAGCCCCAGCATTTT
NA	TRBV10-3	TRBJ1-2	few	CAIKASGGNYGYTF	TGTGCCATCAAGGCTTCCGGGGGCAACTATGGCTACACCTTC
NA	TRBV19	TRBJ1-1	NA	CASSSKRIGGDTEAFF	TGTGCCAGTAGTAGCAAAAGGATTGGAGGTGACACTGAAGCTTTCTTT
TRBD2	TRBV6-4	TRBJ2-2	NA	CASRASGNTGELFF	TGTGCCAGCAGGGCTAGCGGGAACACCGGGGAGCTGTTTTTT